A selection of T cell receptor beta chains follows, all from one sample in a study of blood T cell repertoires in COVID-19. Sequenced by immunoSEQ multiplex PCR; TCRdb stores in-frame clones only, minus some. The data contain about 120,000 clones, about 74% of them singletons. Specimen: peripheral blood. The receptors originated from a human donor in a cohort sampled during active COVID-19. Both conserved end residues are part of each CDR3. Each record gives: D gene, V gene, J gene, clone size, CDR3 DNA, CDR3 protein. The D gene is left open where the match is weak. Part of the rows lack a size; the others show once, few, many or a class for expanded clones.

>TRBD1|TRBV18|TRBJ1-1|-
TGTGCCAGCACCTTGGACAGGGCGACTGAAGCTTTCTTT
CASTLDRATEAFF
>-|TRBV5-6|TRBJ1-1|few
TGTGCCAGCAGCTACTTCCGGGCTGAAGCTTTCTTT
CASSYFRAEAFF
>-|TRBV18|TRBJ2-7|few
TGTGCCAGCTCACCATCCCCTCGGTCCTACGAGCAGTACTTC
CASSPSPRSYEQYF
>-|TRBV19|TRBJ1-5|-
TGTGCCAGTAATGACAGGTATAGCAATCAGCCCCAGCATTTT
CASNDRYSNQPQHF
>TRBD1|TRBV5-4|TRBJ1-2|-
TGTGCCAGCAGCTCAGGGGGTACCTATGGCTACACCTTC
CASSSGGTYGYTF
>TRBD1|TRBV7-9|TRBJ1-3|-
TGTGCCAGCAGCTGGGGACAGGGGGGACCTGGAAACACCATATATTTT
CASSWGQGGPGNTIYF
>-|TRBV4-1|TRBJ1-5|-
TGCGCCAGCAGCCAAGATCCAGGGGACGGTCAGCCCCAGCATTTT
CASSQDPGDGQPQHF
>TRBD1|TRBV15|TRBJ1-5|-
TGTGCCACCAGCAGGGGGACAGGGGCCCCTGAGCCCCAGCATTTT
CATSRGTGAPEPQHF
>TRBD2|TRBV5-6|TRBJ2-7|-
TGTGCCAGCAGCTTGGGCCAACTAGCGGAACGATTCTCCTACGAGCAGTACTTC
CASSLGQLAERFSYEQYF
>TRBD2|TRBV5-1|TRBJ2-7|once
TGCGCCAGCAGCCGGGACTACTCCTCCTACGAGCAGTACTTC
CASSRDYSSYEQYF
>TRBD2|TRBV9|TRBJ2-1|few
TGTGCCAGCAGCCCCCGACTAGCGGGAGGGTACAATGAGCAGTTCTTC
CASSPRLAGGYNEQFF
>TRBD2|TRBV27|TRBJ2-2|few
TGTGCCAGCAGTTTATCCCGCGGGAGCACCGGGGAGCTGTTTTTT
CASSLSRGSTGELFF
>TRBD1|TRBV6-5|TRBJ1-1|many
TGTGCCAGCAGGATAGGACAGGGAGGGACTGAAGCTTTCTTT
CASRIGQGGTEAFF
>-|TRBV5-6|TRBJ2-5|-
TGTGCCAGCAGCTTGGGAGGGCCCAGGGGCGAGACCCAGTACTTC
CASSLGGPRGETQYF
>-|TRBV5-4|TRBJ1-1|-
TGTGCCAGCAGCTTCGGAGCAGTTAGGAACACTGAAGCTTTCTTT
CASSFGAVRNTEAFF
>-|TRBV19|TRBJ1-5|-
TGTGCCAGTAGTGCCCCAGTCCTCTGGCAGCCCCAGCATTTT
CASSAPVLWQPQHF
>-|TRBV21-1|TRBJ2-7|-
TGTGCCAGCAGCAGAAGGACAGGGAGGACCCACGAGCAGTACTTC
CASSRRTGRTHEQYF
>-|TRBV5-8|TRBJ2-7|-
TGTGCCAGCAGCTTCGTCCCTGAGTACGAGCAGTACTTC
CASSFVPEYEQYF
>TRBD2|TRBV27|TRBJ2-7|-
TGTGCCAGCAGGACTAGCGGGAATCCCCTTGGCGAGCAGTACTTC
CASRTSGNPLGEQYF
>TRBD2|TRBV19|TRBJ2-7|-
TGTGCCAGTAGTCTACTAGCGGGAGCGGCCTACGAGCAGTACTTC
CASSLLAGAAYEQYF
>-|TRBV11-3|TRBJ2-7|-
TGTGCCAGCACTAACAGGGTCGGGGGGACCTACGAGCAGTACTTC
CASTNRVGGTYEQYF